This T cell receptor (beta chain) is from a study of cytomegalovirus exposure and HLA in healthy donors. Study results and caveats: The dataset shows that most TCR sequences were rare, while some public TCRs occurred in many donors. It has been reported that TCR beta sequences accurately predicted the HLA-A and HLA-B alleles of most subjects.

13 Jbeta primers and 60 Vbeta primers were used for the PCR. In the original workflow: Unique TCR beta chains numbered 60 million to 100 million in a later analysis, with around 10 million shared. The method was immunoSEQ multiplex PCR; TCRdb's version includes in-frame clones alone and lacks a portion of them. The V and J calls and clone size are taken from that table; D and trimming were inferred from the DNA. The table shows fewer than 150,000 clones, with about 80% occurring only once. V trimming: 4 bases; J trimming: 1 base; junction bases outside the gene matches: 4. The CDR3 loop spans 15 amino acids. CDR1 is SNHLY, CDR2 FYNNEI, per germline. Regarding donors, all were healthy bone marrow donors. This clone was seen a single time. The antigen remains unidentified.

The sample consisted of PBMCs. The TCR sequence derives from a man younger than 45 in good health. J is TRBJ1-5 and V is TRBV2; 7 bases map to TRBD1. CDR3 sequence reads: CASSGQGGSNQPQHF. CDR3 DNA: TGTGCCAGCAGTGGACAGGGAGGCAGCAATCAGCCCCAGCATTTT.